This TCR beta chain was recovered during a study of shared clonotypes between healthy human individuals (dated by TCRdb to the early 2020s). In terms of the full investigation: The cohort included three men and a couple of women between 18 and 49 years of age. Blood TCR repertoires of about five healthy adults were deeply sequenced to estimate repertoire size and the extent of clonotype sharing between individuals. For each donor, three plates each were used for CD4 naive and CD4 memory, two plates were used for CD8 naive, and one plate was used for CD8 memory. To increase sequencing depth and limit assay-specific biases, different laboratories used diverse techniques to prepare libraries and sequence TCR repertoires. Between about 0.85 and 8.9 billion PBMCs per donor were obtained by leukapheresis. The full study reports these points: Sampling was restricted to blood, and TCR repertoires in tissues likely differ from the TCR repertoires found in blood. Based on pairwise subsampling, the degree of clonotype sharing among donors was expected to be affected by sequencing depth. Compared with non-shared clonotypes, clonotypes shared by all four sorted-subset donors had higher generation probabilities. When a handful of donors were compared, the shared fraction of clonotypes was roughly 5% for naive CD4, about 4% for naive CD8, 2% to 2.5% for memory CD4, and 0.4% for memory CD8. Because the study included a small number of donors, the genetic and exposure-history diversity represented was limited. Even with the large sequencing depth, rarefaction of the sorted-subset datasets indicated that sequencing was incomplete. Estimated clonotype richness was generally larger for naive than for memory subsets.

The CDR3 sequence holds 13 residues, the cysteine and phenylalanine included. Of the read, only the CDR3 DNA is kept; its 39 bases are in frame from base 1. From the germline V gene, CDR1 is SGHTA and CDR2 is FQGNSA. Germline trimming amounts to 2 bases on V and 9 bases on J, with 7 as the count of junction bases outside the gene matches. Donors were healthy HIV-negative adults with no recently reported acute infections or vaccinations. Only Caucasian adults living in Nashville, Tennessee, USA were represented among the donors. Magnetic negative selection was used to enrich CD4+ T cells, after which naive cells were positively selected on CD45RA and the negative fraction became the memory subset. Blood was obtained by leukapheresis, after which PBMCs were separated by Ficoll-Histopaque density gradient centrifugation and cryopreserved in liquid nitrogen vapor phase. Analytical flow cytometry was used to check the purity and quantity of each magnetically sorted T cell population. Genomic DNA was isolated from each sorted fraction and quantified by UV absorbance on a Nanodrop 2000c.

TCR CDR3 regions were amplified from genomic DNA by multiplex PCR using the deep immunoSEQ assay. Extracted genomic DNA from each cell subset was distributed evenly across all wells of several immunoSEQ 96-well plates, and each plate was treated as a replicate. For sorted subsets, approximately 210 ng of genomic DNA, equivalent to 25,000 to 35,000 T cell genomes, went into each replicate PCR. Purified libraries were measured with a Qubit 3.0 fluorometer, size-checked on a Bioanalyzer 2100, and measured again with the KAPA Library Quantification kit. Every immunoSEQ 96-well plate was sequenced on a dedicated single-read 150-cycle Illumina NextSeq 550 flow cell. Under the source paper's analysis protocol: Because the immunoSEQ output included only junctional sequences and no quality scores, the filtering could not be the same as the filtering used for full-length reads. To assign V/J genes and CDR3, sequences were annotated against IMGT germline references using PyIR, a Python wrapper for IgBLAST v1.9. Reads with weak V/J assignments (E-value above 1e-6), missing CDR3, stop codons, out-of-frame junctions, or ambiguous translated residues were removed. V3J clonotypes were defined as sequences sharing an identical inferred V gene, J gene, and CDR3 amino acid sequence. Percentage overlap between repertoires was calculated by dividing the number of shared unique clonotypes by the size of the smaller repertoire. RTK rarefaction, the Chao1 estimator, and Recon v2.1 estimates of unobserved clonotypes were used to assess repertoire richness. Generation probabilities were computed with OLGA for all TCRbeta clonotypes obtained by the gDNA method from four donors. Entries here come from immuneACCESS through TCRdb and include only in-frame sequences with V and J called. Some clones fail to appear in such tables; in the studies checked, an unresolved V gene covers under half of the shortfall, and the cause of the remainder is unknown. From that table come the V and J calls and clone size; the DNA was used to work out D and trimming. The sample yields about 2.4 million clones; roughly 92% were counted once. Over 0.12% of the sample is in the top ten clones.

With regard to this clone: Its antigen has not been determined. One base away there is no much larger clone; base qualities are not given.

Sequencing input: naive CD4+ T cells sorted from blood. Read against the paper, the sample's cell subset or site label means: CD45RA+ positively selected. Recombination linked TRBV7-2 to TRBJ2-7; TRBD2 matches 7 bases in the middle. The TCR was taken from a man in his late teens or twenties in good health. The DNA sequence is given as TGTGCCAGCAGCTTAAACGCGGGAGTGGGGCAGTACTTC. It translates as CASSLNAGVGQYF.